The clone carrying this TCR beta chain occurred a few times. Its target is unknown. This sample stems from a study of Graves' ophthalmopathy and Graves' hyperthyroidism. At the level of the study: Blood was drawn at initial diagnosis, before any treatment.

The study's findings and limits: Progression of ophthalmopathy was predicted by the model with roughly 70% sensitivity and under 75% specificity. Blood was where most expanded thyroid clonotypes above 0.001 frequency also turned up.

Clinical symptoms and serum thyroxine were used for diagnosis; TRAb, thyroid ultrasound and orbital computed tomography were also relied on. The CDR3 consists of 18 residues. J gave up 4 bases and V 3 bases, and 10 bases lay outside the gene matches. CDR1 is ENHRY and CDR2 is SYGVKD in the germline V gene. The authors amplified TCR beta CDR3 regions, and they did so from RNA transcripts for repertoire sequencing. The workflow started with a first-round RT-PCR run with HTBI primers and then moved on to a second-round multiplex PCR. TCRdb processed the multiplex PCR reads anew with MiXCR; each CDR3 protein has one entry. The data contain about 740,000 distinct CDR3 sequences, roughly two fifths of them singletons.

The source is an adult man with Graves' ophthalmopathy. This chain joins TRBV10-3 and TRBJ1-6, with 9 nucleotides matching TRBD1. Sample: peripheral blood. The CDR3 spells CAISEIRGGQGYNSPLHF. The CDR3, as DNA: TGTGCCATCAGTGAAATCCGGGGAGGACAGGGGTATAATTCACCCCTCCACTTT.